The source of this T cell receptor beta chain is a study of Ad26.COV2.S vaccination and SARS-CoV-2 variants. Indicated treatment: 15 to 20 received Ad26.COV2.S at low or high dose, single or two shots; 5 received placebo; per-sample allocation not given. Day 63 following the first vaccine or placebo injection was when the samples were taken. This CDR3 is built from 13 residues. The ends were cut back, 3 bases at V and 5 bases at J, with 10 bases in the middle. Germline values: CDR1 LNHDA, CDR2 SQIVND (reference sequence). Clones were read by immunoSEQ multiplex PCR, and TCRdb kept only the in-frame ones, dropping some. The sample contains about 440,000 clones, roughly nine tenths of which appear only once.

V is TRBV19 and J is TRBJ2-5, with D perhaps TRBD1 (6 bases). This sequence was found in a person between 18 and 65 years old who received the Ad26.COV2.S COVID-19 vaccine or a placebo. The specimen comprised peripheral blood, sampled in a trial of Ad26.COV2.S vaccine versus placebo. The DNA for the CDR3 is TGTGCCAGTAGTATCCACAGGGTTGAGACCCAGTACTTC. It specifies CASSIHRVETQYF.